These 22 T cell receptor beta chains share one sample of origin, sequenced in a study of shared clonotypes between healthy human individuals. Repertoires were generated with immunoSEQ multiplex PCR, while TCRdb's copy carries only in-frame clones and drops some. This sample carries about 960,000 clones, approximately 80% of them seen once, and the ten largest clones take approximately 1.5%. Material for sequencing was memory CD4+ T cells sorted from blood. Subset defined: CD45RA-negative fraction. These receptors were obtained from a man aged 18 to 30 in good health.

This chain links TRBV29-1 with TRBJ2-5; 7 bases are a match to TRBD1. Germline V CDR1 and CDR2: SQVTM, ANQGSEA. The CDR3 is 13 residues long. The DNA for the CDR3 is TGCAGTGTACCCCAGGGGGTACAAGAGACCCAGTACTTC. Translation gives CSVPQGVQETQYF.

The chain combines TRBV7-2 with TRBJ1-3; D is undetermined. The CDR3 is 15 amino acids. Trimming shortened V by 5 bases and J by 0 bases, and 11 bases separated the two germline ends. Germline CDR1 is SGHTA and CDR2 is FQGNSA. The CDR3 bases are TGTGCCAGCAGCCCACGGACCGACTCTGGAAACACCATATATTTT. Translating it yields CASSPRTDSGNTIYF.

This rearrangement joins TRBV27 to TRBJ2-2; perhaps TRBD2 as D (5 bases). The CDR3 sequence is 15 residues long. Germline V gene data show CDR1 as MNHEY and CDR2 as SMNVEV (reference sequence). V was trimmed by 6 bases and J by 3 bases, leaving 14 bases between them. CDR3 in amino acids: CASSQEARHTGELFF. CDR3 nucleotides: TGTGCCAGCAGCCAGGAGGCACGGCACACCGGGGAGCTGTTTTTT.

The rearrangement uses TRBV7-2 and TRBJ2-5; 12 nucleotides match TRBD2. Unmatched junction bases numbered 8, after V lost 4 bases and J lost 5 bases. The CDR3 sequence is 16 residues long. Germline lookup yields CDR1 SGHTA and CDR2 FQGNSA. This chain's CDR3 is CASSSRTSGNFETQYF. The CDR3 DNA is TGTGCCAGCAGCTCCCGGACTAGCGGGAACTTTGAGACCCAGTACTTC.

The V call is TRBV28, the J call TRBJ1-3; a possible D gene is TRBD1 (5 bases). V lost 3 bases to trimming and J lost 0 bases, with 12 bases between them. Germline CDR1 MDHEN, CDR2 SYDVKM. The CDR3 is 16 residues long. The CDR3 DNA follows: TGTGCCAGCAGTTTTGCGGGGGGAAACTCTGGAAACACCATATATTTT. This sequence encodes CASSFAGGNSGNTIYF.

This chain connects TRBV29-1 to TRBJ1-1, with 9 bases matching TRBD1. V dropped 4 bases and J dropped 3; count of bases not matched to a gene: 12. CDR3 length: 16 amino acids. Germline lookup yields CDR1 SQVTM and CDR2 ANQGSEA. CDR3: CSVGGLQGALDTEAFF. The CDR3 nucleotides read TGCAGCGTTGGGGGACTACAGGGGGCCCTTGACACTGAAGCTTTCTTT.

The chain is built from TRBV5-1 and TRBJ2-1; the match to TRBD2 covers 9 bases. The germline gives CDR1 SGHRS, CDR2 YFSETQ. The CDR3 covers 15 residues. J gave up 5 bases and V 2 bases, and 5 bases lay outside the gene matches. The CDR3 DNA follows: TGCGCCAGCAGCTTAAGACTAGCGGATAACAATGAGCAGTTCTTC. Translating it yields CASSLRLADNNEQFF.

This clone was observed many times. The chain couples TRBV2 to TRBJ2-7; D is perhaps TRBD2 (6 bases). The ends were cut back, 4 bases at V and 6 bases at J, with 16 bases in the middle. There are 14 residues in the CDR3. CDR1 and CDR2 from the germline V gene are SNHLY and FYNNEI. CDR3 protein: CASSGGVLGGEQYF. The CDR3 bases are TGTGCCAGCAGTGGGGGGGTTCTTGGCGGCGAGCAGTACTTC.

This clone is medium-sized within its sample. The chain couples TRBV2 to TRBJ1-2, with D possibly being TRBD1 (6 bases). CDR1 is SNHLY and CDR2 is FYNNEI in the germline V gene. Trimming cost V 4 bases and J 6 bases, with 12 bases left between them. There are 13 residues in the CDR3. Written as DNA, the CDR3 is TGTGCCAGCAGTGGTAATGGGGGCGATGGCTACACCTTC. Its protein product is CASSGNGGDGYTF. The whole variable domain, remainder taken from reference TRBV2 and TRBJ1-2, is EPEVTQTPSHQVTQMGQEVILRCVPISNHLYFYWYRQILGQKVEFLVSFYNNEISEKSEIFDDQFSVERPDGSNFTLKIRSTKLEDSAMYFCASSGNGGDGYTFGSGTRLTVV.

The rearrangement links TRBV7-2 to TRBJ1-2; D uncertain. Germline V gene lookup returns CDR1 SGHTA and CDR2 FQGNSA. CDR3 size: 14 residues. V lost 5 bases and J lost 8, with 18 bases in between. This CDR3 is CASSLSTGEVGYTF. The DNA for the CDR3 is TGTGCCAGCAGCCTCTCGACGGGAGAGGTAGGCTACACCTTC.

V usage is TRBV6-6 and J usage is TRBJ1-5, with a possible D match to TRBD1 (5 bases). The CDR3 runs 15 residues. In germline, CDR1 is MNHNY, CDR2 SVGAGI (reference sequence). V was pared by 5 bases and J by 3 bases, with 14 bases between. The CDR3 sequence is CASSAAGGFNQPQHF. The CDR3 DNA is TGTGCCAGCAGTGCTGCGGGGGGATTCAATCAGCCCCAGCATTTT.

This clone was observed a single time. The CDR3 sequence: CAPDGGYTF. CDR3 nucleotide sequence: TGTGCCCCCGACGGGGGCTACACCTTC. The rearrangement links TRBV6-1 to TRBJ1-2; D remains ambiguous. Germline CDR1 reads MNHNS; CDR2 reads SASEGT. The CDR3 is 9 amino acids. The V end was cut by 11 bases, the J end by 8 bases, with 9 bases between.

The chain links TRBV7-9 to TRBJ2-7; 8 nucleotides agree with TRBD2. Unmatched junction bases numbered 6, after V lost 1 base and J lost 4 bases. Germline CDR1 is SEHNR and CDR2 is FQNEAQ (reference sequence). This CDR3 contains 15 residues. The CDR3, as DNA: TGTGCCAGCAGCTTAGGAGCGGGGGAAGGGTACGAGCAGTACTTC. This translates into CASSLGAGEGYEQYF. The entire variable domain, with the rest obtained from reference TRBV7-9 and TRBJ2-7, is as follows: DTGVSQNPRHKITKRGQNVTFRCDPISEHNRLYWYRQTLGQGPEFLTYFQNEAQLEKSRLLSDRFSAERPKGSFSTLEIQRTEQGDSAMYLCASSLGAGEGYEQYFGPGTRLTVT.

In its sample, this clone was seen a few times. The rearrangement joins TRBV6-1 to TRBJ2-5, with 9 bases that match TRBD2. V gave up 5 bases and J gave up 0 bases; unmatched junction bases: 4. Germline lookup yields CDR1 MNHNS and CDR2 SASEGT. This CDR3 contains 15 residues. The CDR3 sequence is CASSHSGGHQETQYF. The CDR3 DNA reads as TGTGCCAGCAGTCACAGCGGGGGGCACCAAGAGACCCAGTACTTC.

The rearrangement uses TRBV7-8 and TRBJ2-1; D gene uncertain. CDR3 size: 11 residues. The V gene lost 3 bases and the J gene lost 10 bases, with 7 bases spanning the gap. Germline-derived CDR1 and CDR2 are SGHVS and FQNEAQ. This CDR3 reads CASSFEQEQFF. The CDR3 coding sequence is TGTGCCAGCAGCTTCGAGCAAGAGCAGTTCTTC.

The rearrangement joins TRBV28 to TRBJ1-5, with 7 bases aligning to TRBD1. V dropped 3 bases and J dropped 7; count of bases not matched to a gene: 6. This CDR3 has 14 amino acids. Per the germline V gene, CDR1 is MDHEN and CDR2 is SYDVKM. The CDR3, as DNA: TGTGCCAGCAGTTTGGTAGGGGGCGGACAGCCCCAGCATTTT. This gives the protein CASSLVGGGQPQHF.

The chain employs TRBV7-2 and TRBJ2-1, with 8 bases fitting TRBD2. CDR1 and CDR2 from the germline V gene are SGHTA and FQGNSA. This CDR3 has 16 amino acids. With 5 bases clipped from V and 0 bases from J, the junction kept 6 bases outside the gene matches. In nucleotides, the CDR3 is TGTGCCAGCAGCGTATTAGCGGGGCTCTCCTACAATGAGCAGTTCTTC. Residues: CASSVLAGLSYNEQFF.

This clone has only a few counts. This chain joins TRBV30 and TRBJ1-1; D not resolved. The CDR3 consists of 12 residues. V was pared by 2 bases and J by 0 bases, with 4 bases between. The V gene's germline CDR1 is GTSNPN and CDR2 SVGIG (reference sequence). CDR3: CAWSRVNTEAFF. CDR3 DNA: TGTGCCTGGAGTCGGGTGAACACTGAAGCTTTCTTT.

The genes are TRBV5-8 and TRBJ1-1, with D possibly TRBD1 on 6 matching bases. Germline V gives CDR1 SGHTS, CDR2 YDEGEE. The ends were cut back, 6 bases at V and 3 bases at J, with 15 bases in the middle. This CDR3 contains 14 residues. The CDR3 DNA follows: TGTGCCAGCATCCTCCGAGGGGGAGACACTGAAGCTTTCTTT. This gives the protein CASILRGGDTEAFF.

This chain joins TRBV2 and TRBJ2-3; TRBD2 aligns across 7 bases. This CDR3 has 17 amino acids. Germline CDR1 reads SNHLY; CDR2 reads FYNNEI. The J segment lost 2 bases and the V segment lost 3 bases, leaving 11 bases of the junction unmatched. The DNA for the CDR3 is TGTGCCAGCAGTGAGTCCTATAGCGGGCGAATCACAGATACGCAGTATTTT. Amino acid sequence: CASSESYSGRITDTQYF.

This clone occurred many times. CDR3 bases: TGTGCCTGGAGTGCAAAAGGGACAGGGCAGGAAAAACTGTTTTTT. Amino acids: CAWSAKGTGQEKLFF. The genes are TRBV30 and TRBJ1-4; TRBD1 aligns across 9 bases. V lost 1 base and J lost 8; bases outside the gene matches: 8. The CDR3 is made up of 15 amino acids. Per germline, CDR1 GTSNPN and CDR2 SVGIG (reference sequence).

V gene TRBV27 combines with J gene TRBJ1-2, with 9 nucleotides matching TRBD1. Germline V gene lookup returns CDR1 MNHEY and CDR2 SMNVEV (reference sequence). J lost 4 bases, V lost 3 bases, and 6 bases had no gene match. This CDR3 comprises 15 residues. The CDR3 DNA reads TGTGCCAGCAGTTTTAGTTACAGGGGGCCCTATGGCTACACCTTC. It translates to CASSFSYRGPYGYTF.